This is a list of T cell receptor beta chains from one sample in a study of T cell repertoires in cytomegalovirus infection. Their antigens remain unidentified. In TCRdb, the reads were re-called with MiXCR into one record per CDR3 protein. The sample lists a few hundred thousand distinct CDR3 sequences, 35% to 50% occurring once. The specimen was cultured PBMCs, collected from culture after CMV antigen stimulation. The receptor source for this set is a human donor in good health (CMV status not recorded). Some clones in this sample may be carry-over from other donors' samples. The CDR3 runs from the conserved cysteine through the conserved F or W. The D gene is left open where the match is weak. Expanded clones are given a class, and other clones once, few, many or no size at all.

J gene: TRBJ2-7; V gene: TRBV7-2; D gene: NA; clone size: NA; CDR3 DNA: TGTGCCAGCAGCTTAGCCCGGGCCACCTCCTACGAGCAGTACTTC; CDR3 protein: CASSLARATSYEQYF
J gene: TRBJ2-5; V gene: TRBV7-8; D gene: NA; clone size: few; CDR3 DNA: TGTGCCAGCAGCCTTTGGAGGGGACAGCTCCAAGAGACCCAGTACTTC; CDR3 protein: CASSLWRGQLQETQYF
J gene: TRBJ1-4; V gene: TRBV18; D gene: TRBD1; clone size: few; CDR3 DNA: TGTGCCAGCTCACCAAGACAGGGAGGTCAAGAAAAACTGTTTTTT; CDR3 protein: CASSPRQGGQEKLFF
J gene: TRBJ1-3; V gene: TRBV6-5; D gene: NA; clone size: few; CDR3 DNA: TGTGCCAGCAGTTACTCGCAAGGGATTGCTGGAAACACCATATATTTT; CDR3 protein: CASSYSQGIAGNTIYF
J gene: TRBJ2-1; V gene: TRBV7-8; D gene: NA; clone size: few; CDR3 DNA: TGTGCCAGCAGCCCCAATTATATGAGCTCCTACAATGAGCAGTTCTTC; CDR3 protein: CASSPNYMSSYNEQFF
J gene: TRBJ1-3; V gene: TRBV3-1; D gene: NA; clone size: few; CDR3 DNA: TGTGCCAGCAGCCAAGACTGGACTGGAAACACCATATATTTT; CDR3 protein: CASSQDWTGNTIYF
J gene: TRBJ2-7; V gene: TRBV6-1; D gene: NA; clone size: NA; CDR3 DNA: TGTGCCAGCAGTCGGACAGATTCCTACGAGCAGTACTTC; CDR3 protein: CASSRTDSYEQYF
J gene: TRBJ2-1; V gene: TRBV20-1; D gene: NA; clone size: once; CDR3 DNA: TGCAGTGCTAGGGGTGGGGGTGTGGAACTTGGCTCCTACAATGAGCAGTTCTTC; CDR3 protein: CSARGGGVELGSYNEQFF
J gene: TRBJ1-1; V gene: TRBV10-3; D gene: TRBD1; clone size: NA; CDR3 DNA: TGTGCCATCAGCGGGACAGAGAAGAACACTGAAGCTTTCTTT; CDR3 protein: CAISGTEKNTEAFF
J gene: TRBJ2-3; V gene: TRBV7-6; D gene: TRBD2; clone size: NA; CDR3 DNA: TGTGCCAGCAGCGGAAGACTAGCGGGAGGCACAGATACGCAGTATTTT; CDR3 protein: CASSGRLAGGTDTQYF
J gene: TRBJ2-5; V gene: TRBV7-2; D gene: TRBD2; clone size: NA; CDR3 DNA: TGTGCCAGCAGCTTAGGGGCGCGGCCCGGGAGGAGACAAGAGACCCAGTACTTC; CDR3 protein: CASSLGARPGRRQETQYF
J gene: TRBJ2-7; V gene: TRBV5-6; D gene: TRBD2; clone size: NA; CDR3 DNA: TGTGCCAGCAGCTTGTTACTAGCGGGAGACGAGCAGTACTTC; CDR3 protein: CASSLLLAGDEQYF
J gene: TRBJ2-1; V gene: TRBV4-3; D gene: NA; clone size: NA; CDR3 DNA: TGCGCCAGCAGCCAAGATCCCAATCAGGGGGAGCAGTTCTTC; CDR3 protein: CASSQDPNQGEQFF
J gene: TRBJ2-2; V gene: TRBV12-3/TRBV12-4; D gene: TRBD2; clone size: few; CDR3 DNA: TGTGCCAGCAGTTCCCCGGGCCGGGGGGGCGGCGGGGAGCTGTTTTTT; CDR3 protein: CASSSPGRGGGGELFF
J gene: TRBJ2-1; V gene: TRBV11-2; D gene: TRBD2; clone size: NA; CDR3 DNA: TGTGCCAGCAGCCCTATTGAGGGGAGGGCCGTTGAGCAGTTCTTC; CDR3 protein: CASSPIEGRAVEQFF
J gene: TRBJ2-7; V gene: TRBV20-1; D gene: NA; clone size: few; CDR3 DNA: TGCAGTGCTAGAGAGGGGTACGAGCAGTACTTC; CDR3 protein: CSAREGYEQYF
J gene: TRBJ2-4; V gene: TRBV7-2; D gene: NA; clone size: NA; CDR3 DNA: TGTGCCAGCAGCCTAGTCCCGTCCCAAAACATTCAGTACTTC; CDR3 protein: CASSLVPSQNIQYF
J gene: TRBJ1-2; V gene: TRBV12-3/TRBV12-4; D gene: NA; clone size: NA; CDR3 DNA: TGTGCCAGCAGTCCTAAACCCGGCGTGGGAGGAGGCTATGGCTACACCTTC; CDR3 protein: CASSPKPGVGGGYGYTF